The next 9 T cell receptor beta chains were all read from a single sample in a study of T cells after yellow fever vaccination. TCRdb fed the 5' RACE reads into MiXCR, producing one record per CDR3 protein. The sample has 610,000 or so distinct CDR3 sequences, around 12% seen once. Sequenced material: PBMCs, taken on the day of the yellow fever booster vaccination. Every receptor here comes from a man aged 25 to 45 who received the YFV17D yellow fever vaccine.

The chain couples TRBV12-3 or TRBV12-4 to TRBJ2-2; 9 bases match TRBD2. Losses at the gene ends were 9 bases for V and 0 bases for J; bases not matched to a gene: 2. The CDR3 runs 14 residues. The CDR3 DNA follows: TGTGCCAGTTGGACTAGCGCGAACACCGGGGAGCTGTTTTTT. This gives the protein CASWTSANTGELFF.

This sequence joins TRBV20-1 and TRBJ2-7; a possible D gene is TRBD2 (5 bases). Trimming took off 2 bases at V and 6 bases at J, with 11 bases between the two ends. CDR1 is DFQATT and CDR2 is SNEGSKA in the germline V gene (reference sequence). This CDR3 region has 12 residues. The CDR3 sequence: CSARPAGPEQYF. The CDR3 nucleotides are TGCAGTGCTAGACCCGCGGGCCCCGAGCAGTACTTC.

This rearrangement joins TRBV6-6 to TRBJ2-2; D call uncertain. The CDR3 totals 13 residues. Germline CDR1 and CDR2: MNHNY and SVGAGI (reference sequence). V was cut by 7 bases and J by 1 base, with 7 bases left in between. Written as DNA, the CDR3 is TGTGCCAGCACCCTCGAGAACACCGGGGAGCTGTTTTTT. It translates to CASTLENTGELFF.

This clonotype appeared a few times. The V and J genes are TRBV7-9 and TRBJ2-3; D remains ambiguous. CDR1 is SEHNR, CDR2 FQNEAQ, per germline (reference sequence). Trimming stripped 5 bases from V and 4 bases from J, with 16 bases between. This CDR3 is built from 15 residues. CDR3 coding DNA: TGTGCCAGCAGCCGGACCGAAAGAAAGTCAGATACGCAGTATTTT. It is translated as CASSRTERKSDTQYF.

The V call is TRBV2, the J call TRBJ2-3; no firm D call. The V gene's germline CDR1 is SNHLY and CDR2 FYNNEI. The CDR3 extends over 13 amino acids. Trimming cost V 3 bases and J 4 bases, with 8 bases left between them. The CDR3 here is CASSDPVPDTQYF. The CDR3 region has the DNA TGTGCCAGCAGTGATCCGGTCCCAGATACGCAGTATTTT.

The chain combines TRBV3-1 with TRBJ1-1; the D is unclear. V lost 1 base and J 3 bases, leaving 6 bases between the germline ends. The CDR3 is made up of 13 amino acids. CDR1 and CDR2 from the germline V gene are LGHDT and YNNKEL (reference sequence). CDR3 bases: TGTGCCAGCAGCCAAGTGTCTGACACTGAAGCTTTCTTT. Its protein is CASSQVSDTEAFF.

This clonotype was observed a handful of times. The chain uses TRBV5-1 and TRBJ2-1; 7 nucleotides match TRBD2. V shed 4 bases and J 5 bases; nucleotides not matched to a gene: 9. The germline V gene has CDR1 SGHRS and CDR2 YFSETQ. The CDR3 runs to 15 residues. Here the CDR3 DNA reads TGCGCCAGCAGCCCGGGCTCTAGCGGAGACAATGAGCAGTTCTTC. Its protein product is CASSPGSSGDNEQFF.

The sample holds one count of this clonotype. J is TRBJ2-7 and V is TRBV5-1; D unresolved. Trimming took 1 base from V and 5 from J, leaving 10 bases between them. The germline V gene encodes CDR1 SGHRS and CDR2 YFSETQ. The CDR3 is made up of 13 amino acids. In nucleotides, the CDR3 is TGCGCCAGCAGCTTGACCCAGTCCAACGAGCAGTACTTC. This codes for CASSLTQSNEQYF.

This clonotype was seen more than once but under ten times. This chain links TRBV12-3 or TRBV12-4 with TRBJ1-5; D remains ambiguous. Trimming removed 4 bases from V and 8 bases from J, with 9 bases in between. There are 12 residues in the CDR3. CDR3 sequence reads: CASSSPPKPQHF. In nucleotides, the CDR3 is TGTGCCAGCAGTTCCCCCCCCAAGCCCCAGCATTTT.